A single sample gave rise to the 22 T cell receptor beta chains below, sequenced in a study of blood T cells in healthy people across ages. For the second PCR, which ran for about 7 to 11 cycles, a sample-barcoded 5' primer and a J-beta primer mix were used. From the 5' RACE reads, TCRdb called clonotypes with MiXCR, one entry per CDR3 protein. The sample lists some 1.7 million distinct CDR3 sequences; 28% were seen once. The sample consisted of blood. The source of these receptors is a woman in her twenties or thirties in good health.

The CDR3 reads CASTLLTGPYEQYF. DNA for the CDR3: TGTGCCAGCACCCTCCTCACGGGGCCTTACGAGCAGTACTTC. The V and J genes are TRBV7-2 and TRBJ2-4; the D call may be TRBD1 or TRBD2 (5 bases each). The J call could be wrong; TRBJ2-7 is a better fit for the DNA end. CDR3 length equals 14 residues. Germline CDR1 SGHTA, CDR2 FQGNSA.

This clonotype showed up just a few times. The chain is built from TRBV20-1 and TRBJ2-5, with 7 bases that match TRBD1. The CDR3 covers 13 residues. V lost 7 bases to trimming and J lost 0 bases; unmatched junction nucleotides: 5. CDR1 is DFQATT and CDR2 is SNEGSKA in the germline V gene (reference sequence). In DNA form, the CDR3 reads TGCAGTGTACCGGGACAGTACCAAGAGACCCAGTACTTC. It yields the protein CSVPGQYQETQYF.

In this sample, this clonotype turned up a few times. V gene TRBV11-2 combines with J gene TRBJ2-5; D gene uncertain. Per germline, CDR1 SGHAT and CDR2 FQNNGV. This CDR3 is 11 amino acids long. Trimming cost V 3 bases and J 8 bases, with 7 bases left between them. The DNA of the CDR3 is TGTGCCAGCAGCTTCAGGACCACCCAGTACTTC. Translation: CASSFRTTQYF. The variable domain in full, with the rest retrieved from reference TRBV11-2 and TRBJ2-5, is EAGVAQSPRYKIIEKRQSVAFWCNPISGHATLYWYQQILGQGPKLLIQFQNNGVVDDSQLPKDRFSAERLKGVDSTLKIQPAKLEDSAVYLCASSFRTTQYFGPGTRLLVL.

This clonotype was recorded at least ten times. The chain is built from TRBV20-1 and TRBJ2-3, with 8 positions matching TRBD2. After removal of 5 bases from V and 2 bases from J, the junction contained 6 bases not matched to a gene. CDR1 is DFQATT, CDR2 SNEGSKA, per germline (reference sequence). The CDR3 loop spans 14 amino acids. The CDR3 bases are TGCAGTGCTCAAACGACTAGCGCCACAGATACGCAGTATTTT. Amino acid sequence: CSAQTTSATDTQYF.

This clonotype was found a few times. The gene calls are TRBV9 and TRBJ2-1; 10 nucleotides match TRBD1. The CDR3 totals 16 residues. Trimming took 0 bases from V and 3 from J; bases not matched to a gene: 3. Germline CDR1 reads SGDLS; CDR2 reads YYNGEE. In DNA form, the CDR3 reads TGTGCCAGCAGCGTAGTGGGGACAGGGGACTACAATGAGCAGTTCTTC. This encodes CASSVVGTGDYNEQFF.

This clonotype was seen a single time. The J gene is TRBJ2-4, the V gene TRBV12-3 or TRBV12-4, with 8 bases that match TRBD2. This CDR3 is built from 14 residues. Germline trimming cut 6 bases from V and 15 bases from J; bases unmatched to any gene: 16. In DNA form, the CDR3 reads TGTGCCAGCAGGGGGACTAGTTATGAAGATACGCGGTACTTC. This translates into CASRGTSYEDTRYF.

The chain carries TRBV30 and TRBJ1-6; the match to TRBD1 covers 9 bases. Germline values: CDR1 GTSNPN, CDR2 SVGIG (reference sequence). The CDR3 runs to 14 residues. The junction had 7 bases not matched to a gene; V was cut back by 4 bases and J by 9 bases. The CDR3 protein is CAWTPGQGVSPLHF. In nucleotides, the CDR3 is TGTGCCTGGACACCGGGACAGGGTGTTTCACCCCTCCACTTT.

Turning to this clonotype: Being one base from a much bigger clone, this may be a read error. This sequence joins TRBV4-1 and TRBJ2-7; weak D call: TRBD1 (5 bases). CDR1 is MGHRA and CDR2 is YSYEKL in the germline V gene. The CDR3 contains 16 residues. The CDR3 DNA follows: TGCGCCAGCAGCCAAGGCCCAGGGTTAAGCTCCTACGAGCGGTACTTC. Translating gives CASSQGPGLSSYERYF.

The gene calls are TRBV20-1 and TRBJ2-6; 7 bases fit TRBD1. The junction had 11 bases not matched to a gene; V was cut back by 3 bases and J by 3 bases. Germline-derived CDR1 and CDR2 are DFQATT and SNEGSKA (reference sequence). CDR3 size: 17 residues. CDR3 sequence (DNA): TGCAGTGCTAGGGACCCCACAGGGGCCCATGGGGCCAACGTCCTGACTTTC. It yields the protein CSARDPTGAHGANVLTF.

CDR3 sequence reads: CASSFPASGGPDTQYF. As DNA, the CDR3 is TGTGCCAGCAGCTTTCCGGCTAGCGGGGGACCAGATACGCAGTATTTT. The chain recombines TRBV7-9 with TRBJ2-3; 10 bases are shared with TRBD2. This CDR3 spans 16 amino acids. V shed 3 bases, J shed 4 bases, and the junction held 7 bases outside the gene matches. Germline assignment: CDR1 SEHNR and CDR2 FQNEAQ (reference sequence). The complete variable domain, with remaining parts taken from reference TRBV7-9 and TRBJ2-3, reads DTGVSQNPRHKITKRGQNVTFRCDPISEHNRLYWYRQTLGQGPEFLTYFQNEAQLEKSRLLSDRFSAERPKGSFSTLEIQRTEQGDSAMYLCASSFPASGGPDTQYFGPGTRLTVL.

J is TRBJ2-7 and V is TRBV20-1; 10 bases are a match to TRBD2. Germline values: CDR1 DFQATT, CDR2 SNEGSKA (reference sequence). CDR3 size: 13 residues. V gave up 4 bases and J gave up 3 bases; unmatched junction bases: 3. This CDR3 is CSATLAGDYEQYF. In DNA form, the CDR3 reads TGCAGTGCTACTCTAGCGGGAGACTACGAGCAGTACTTC.

The V gene is TRBV18, the J gene TRBJ2-7; 7 nucleotides agree with TRBD2. Per the germline V gene, CDR1 is KGHSH and CDR2 is LQKENI. With 0 bases clipped from V and 7 bases from J, the junction kept 9 bases outside the gene matches. This CDR3 is 15 amino acids long. The CDR3 loop is CASSPPSAGHNEQYF. CDR3 in DNA: TGTGCCAGCTCACCACCATCAGCGGGGCACAATGAGCAGTACTTC. Supplemented by reference TRBV18 and TRBJ2-7, the full variable domain reads NAGVMQNPRHLVRRRGQEARLRCSPMKGHSHVYWYRQLPEEGLKFMVYLQKENIIDESGMPKERFSAEFPKEGPSILRIQQVVRGDSAAYFCASSPPSAGHNEQYFGPGTRLTVT.

This clonotype was observed at least ten times. The chain is built from TRBV5-5 and TRBJ2-1; TRBD1 might be the D (5 bases). Looked up from germline, CDR1 is SGHKS and CDR2 is YYEKEE (reference sequence). The length of the CDR3 is 14 residues. V dropped 4 bases and J dropped 5 bases, with 13 bases sitting between them. This CDR3 reads CASSPDSRDNEQFF. CDR3 sequence (DNA): TGTGCCAGCAGCCCCGACAGCCGTGACAATGAGCAGTTCTTC.

The chain uses TRBV20-1 and TRBJ2-7; 11 bases are shared with TRBD1. The CDR3 totals 13 residues. The V and J ends lost 3 bases and 6 bases, in that order; junction bases with no gene match: 4. Germline V gives CDR1 DFQATT, CDR2 SNEGSKA (reference sequence). The CDR3 is CSASRGQGGEQYF. In DNA form, the CDR3 reads TGCAGTGCTAGCAGGGGACAGGGGGGCGAGCAGTACTTC.

This clonotype was recorded many times. The V gene is TRBV29-1, the J gene TRBJ2-1, with 7 bases identical to TRBD2. The germline V gene has CDR1 SQVTM and CDR2 ANQGSEA. The CDR3 contains 15 residues. V lost 0 bases to trimming and J lost 8 bases; unmatched junction nucleotides: 10. CDR3: CSVEDGTGGSDEQFF. CDR3 sequence (DNA): TGCAGCGTTGAAGATGGGACGGGAGGAAGCGATGAGCAGTTCTTC.

This chain joins TRBV7-2 and TRBJ2-7; TRBD2 agrees at 7 bases. The DNA end favors TRBJ2-5, so the J call may be wrong. This CDR3 spans 14 amino acids. Germline V lookup: CDR1 SGHTA, CDR2 FQGNSA. CDR3 protein: CASSPGRTRKTQYF. The CDR3 nucleotides read TGTGCCAGCAGCCCCGGGCGGACTAGAAAGACCCAGTACTTC.

In this sample, this clonotype turned up many times. CDR3 DNA: TGTGCCAGCAGTACGAGACACCTGCCCGGGACAGGGTCACCCCTCCACTTT. It encodes CASSTRHLPGTGSPLHF. The chain links TRBV6-6 to TRBJ1-6; 9 bases map to TRBD1. The CDR3 runs to 17 residues. V lost 5 bases to trimming and J lost 10 bases; unmatched junction nucleotides: 15. CDR1 and CDR2 from the germline V gene are MNHNY and SVGAGI (reference sequence).

This clonotype was recorded at least ten times. V is TRBV20-1 and J is TRBJ1-2; weak D call: TRBD1 (6 bases). Trimming pared 2 bases from V and 4 bases from J, leaving 8 bases between. The germline V gene encodes CDR1 DFQATT and CDR2 SNEGSKA (reference sequence). The CDR3 is 12 amino acids. The CDR3 sequence is CSARPGAYGYTF. The CDR3 coding sequence is TGCAGTGCTAGACCGGGGGCCTATGGCTACACCTTC.

The V call is TRBV29-1, the J call TRBJ2-3; 9 bases are a match to TRBD2. CDR1 and CDR2 (germline): SQVTM, ANQGSEA. With 2 bases clipped from V and 2 bases from J, the junction kept 23 bases outside the gene matches. The CDR3 runs 21 residues. CDR3 in amino acids: CSVETISGSSEYFPPTDTQYF. The CDR3 DNA sequence: TGCAGCGTTGAAACGATTAGCGGGAGCTCGGAGTATTTCCCTCCCACAGATACGCAGTATTTT.

In its sample, this clonotype was seen many times. CDR3 nucleotides: TGCGCCAGCGCCGTCACAGGGGGGACCTACGAGCAGTACTTC. Translation gives CASAVTGGTYEQYF. The chain employs TRBV5-1 and TRBJ2-7; 8 bases are shared with TRBD1. The V gene's germline CDR1 is SGHRS and CDR2 YFSETQ. V lost 7 bases to trimming and J lost 2 bases; unmatched junction nucleotides: 8. The CDR3 is 14 amino acids.

V gene TRBV3-1 combines with J gene TRBJ2-1; tentative D call: TRBD2 (5 bases). Germline-derived CDR1 and CDR2 are LGHDT and YNNKEL (reference sequence). This CDR3 region has 14 residues. Between the trimmed V and J ends, which lost 4 bases and 8 bases, there was a span of 15 bases. The CDR3 region has the DNA TGTGCCAGCAGCCGGGTGGTGGGCGGGCATGAGCAGTTCTTC. Amino acids: CASSRVVGGHEQFF.

The genes are TRBV30 and TRBJ2-1, with D uncertain. The CDR3 spans 10 residues. Trimming shortened V by 2 bases and J by 9 bases, and 5 bases separated the two germline ends. The germline V gene encodes CDR1 GTSNPN and CDR2 SVGIG (reference sequence). The CDR3 spells CAWSLTEQFF. DNA of the CDR3: TGTGCCTGGAGTTTGACTGAGCAGTTCTTC.